This TCR beta chain was recorded in a study of CD8+ T cells in alopecia areata. The wider study: Treated individuals took tofacitinib by mouth, 5 to 10 mg twice daily.

Losses at the gene ends were 7 bases for V and 4 bases for J; bases not matched to a gene: 11. The CDR3 has 15 amino acids. Germline CDR1 is MNHEY and CDR2 is SVGAGI. This clone came up a few times. RNA extraction and reverse transcription yielded cDNA as sequencing template. Sequencing used immunoSEQ multiplex PCR; TCRdb keeps in-frame clones, though not all of them. Of over 200,000 clones detected, 50% to 60% appear once; the ten largest clones hold 0.45%. The sequencing used CD4+ T cells sorted from blood, collected at week 0. The chain joins TRBV6-5 to TRBJ2-7; 9 nucleotides agree with TRBD2. This clonotype was sampled from a human donor with alopecia areata. CDR3: CASTPGAGGTYEQYF. CDR3 DNA sequence: TGTGCCAGCACCCCCGGAGCGGGAGGAACTTACGAGCAGTACTTC.